Each of the 6 T cell receptor beta chains below was sequenced from the same sample in a study of T cell responses to AZD1222 COVID-19 vaccine. The assay was immunoSEQ multiplex PCR, and TCRdb's table has in-frame clones only and misses some. The table includes 70,000 to 80,000 clones, 80% detected once. The source was peripheral blood, collected 28 days after the second AZD1222 dose. The receptors were sampled from an adult who received the AZD1222 COVID-19 vaccine.

The rearrangement joins TRBV7-3 to TRBJ1-1, with D hard to call. Trimming removed 5 bases at V and 0 bases at J, with 7 bases between. Germline CDR1 and CDR2: SGHTA and FQGTGA. CDR3 length: 13 amino acids. Written as DNA, the CDR3 is TGTGCCAGCAGCCCCGAGGTGAACACTGAAGCTTTCTTT. This gives the protein CASSPEVNTEAFF.

The chain is built from TRBV7-2 and TRBJ1-2; 9 bases are a match to TRBD1. The J segment lost 8 bases and the V segment lost 7 bases, leaving 17 bases of the junction unmatched. CDR1 SGHTA and CDR2 FQGNSA come from the germline V gene. The CDR3 consists of 16 residues. In DNA, the CDR3 is TGTGCCAGCACCGCACCCGGCGGACAGGGGAACGGGGGCTACACCTTC. This sequence encodes CASTAPGGQGNGGYTF.

V and J are TRBV5-4 and TRBJ2-3; 7 bases align to TRBD2. This CDR3 comprises 19 residues. J gave up 2 bases and V 2 bases, and 17 bases lay outside the gene matches. CDR1 and CDR2 (germline): SGHNT, YYREEE (reference sequence). CDR3 coding DNA: TGTGCCAGCAGCTTCGCCGGCGTTGCGGGGGACCACTACACAGATACGCAGTATTTT. This translates into CASSFAGVAGDHYTDTQYF.

CDR3 DNA: TGTGCCAGCAGCTTTACAGGGGGGATTAAAGATACGCAGTATTTT. Encoded protein: CASSFTGGIKDTQYF. The chain carries TRBV7-3 and TRBJ2-3; 8 bases map to TRBD1. The CDR3 totals 15 residues. Trimming cost V 3 bases and J 5 bases; bases outside gene matches: 7. The germline CDR1 and CDR2 sequences are SGHTA and FQGTGA.

The gene calls are TRBV29-1 and TRBJ2-6; tentative D call: TRBD1 (6 bases). Germline V gene sequence: CDR1 SQVTM, CDR2 ANQGSEA. With 4 bases removed from V and 1 base from J, the gap between germline ends came to 14 bases. The CDR3 length is 16 residues. The CDR3, as DNA: TGCAGCGTTGTGAAGGGGGATCATTCTGGGGCCAACGTCCTGACTTTC. Its protein product is CSVVKGDHSGANVLTF.

V gene TRBV27 combines with J gene TRBJ2-2; no reliable D call. The germline V gene encodes CDR1 MNHEY and CDR2 SMNVEV (reference sequence). The CDR3 consists of 14 residues. V lost 1 base to trimming and J lost 2 bases, with 5 bases between them. CDR3 loop: CASSLWANTGELFF. CDR3 DNA: TGTGCCAGCAGTTTATGGGCAAACACCGGGGAGCTGTTTTTT.